The source of this T cell receptor (beta chain) is a study of beta chain features in type 1 diabetes (dated by TCRdb to 2017 to 2018). For the study in its entirety: No differences in mean age, gender distribution, total cell number or subset yield were found between patients and healthy donors. Regulatory and stem cell-like memory subsets were obtained from only 8 patients and about eight healthy donors, while naive and central memory subsets were obtained from all 30 or so donors. A total of roughly 100 million sorted cells were examined across all samples, and the number of cells per subset was strongly correlated with RNA yield. The study compared the TCRB repertoires of sorted circulating CD4+ T cell subsets in recently diagnosed type 1 diabetes patients with those in matched healthy donors.

The entire isolated RNA was reverse transcribed using the High Capacity cDNA Reverse Transcription Kit, and thus expressed TCRB transcripts were sequenced. Deep immunoSEQ sequencing was applied to naive, central memory and regulatory T cell samples, giving an average of approximately 3.8 million total reads per sample. Sorted cells were lysed in RLT buffer, and RNA was extracted using DNase-treated RNeasy Micro or Mini kits according to cell number. Each cell subset was processed on its own to prevent cross-contamination, while patient and healthy donor samples were processed together. Using the immunoSEQ multiplex PCR, TCRB sequences were amplified from cDNA into 87-bp fragments spanning the CDR3 region. Sequencing of the amplicons was performed on the Illumina HiSeq platform. As for the original processing: Synthetic template baselines were used to correct PCR bias computationally, reads within Hamming distance 2 were collapsed, and singletons that could not be merged were discarded. Reads were aligned against IMGT so that V, D and J genes, CDR3 length and insertions or deletions at six rearrangement sites could be assigned. Within each subset, clonotype counts were normalized to the number of sorted cells before true diversity and Gini coefficients were calculated with the tcR R package. The overlap coefficient, calculated on TCRB nucleotide sequences, was used to measure repertoire sharing. As a proxy for the pre-selection repertoire, out-of-frame TCRB sequences from naive cells were analyzed. TCRdb re-hosts the immuneACCESS table, in-frame sequences only. Its copies lack some clones; in the studies checked, an unresolved V gene accounts for under half of them, and the cause for the rest is not known. The DNA was the basis for D and trimming; V, J and clone size are from that table. The sample table contains 300,000 or so clones; only one count was recorded for roughly 13% of them. Roughly 0.015% of the sample is held by the ten biggest clonotypes.

Overall study outcomes, separate from this receptor: Only small numbers of individuals were included in the HLA sub-analyses, which left unresolved whether HLA type had any influence on TCRB rearrangement. Type 1 diabetes patients showed a moderate but significant shortening of TCRB CDR3 length in all four CD4+ subsets. PCR might favor shorter templates, but patient and control samples were amplified and corrected together, so any skew would affect both groups equally. Because cDNA was sequenced instead of genomic DNA, highly expressing activated cells could be over-represented, though the groups showed no difference in activation or CD3 levels. Patients with type 1 diabetes made fewer insertions and deleted more nucleotides at VDJ recombination sites, implying thymic rearrangement abnormalities. Naive, central memory and regulatory TCRB repertoires appeared to be more alike among patients than among healthy donors.

Each donor gave one peripheral blood draw, averaging roughly 120 mL, which was collected into heparinised tubes. A BD FACSAria II and a panel including CD45RO, CCR7, CD25, CD127, CD95 and CD27 were used to sort naive, central memory, regulatory and stem cell-like memory CD4+ T cells. Every sorted population had a purity above 95%. PBMCs were isolated right away by Lymphoprep density gradient centrifugation and were stained directly, without culture. To minimize batch effects, samples were stained and sorted in pairs, one healthy donor with one patient per experiment. To note about this clone: This clone's antigen is unknown. Base-call qualities are not available, and no considerably larger clone is one nucleotide away.

The CDR3, cysteine through phenylalanine, is 14 amino acids long. The sequence is cut down to CDR3 DNA, 42 bases in frame from base 1. Specimen: naive CD4+ T cells from blood. Explained via the paper, the cell subset or site label denotes: true naive CD4+ T cells. The receptor comes from a young woman with type 1 diabetes. The rearranged chain carries TRBV21-1 and TRBJ1-5. TRBV21-1 is termed a pseudogene. The DNA sequence is TGTGCCAGCAGCATGGAGGGAAGCAATCAGCCCCAGCATTTT. This yields the protein CASSMEGSNQPQHF.